The clone carrying this T cell receptor (beta chain) was counted at least ten times. The antigen is undetermined. A second PCR of roughly 7 to 11 cycles used a sample-barcoded 5' primer and a J-beta primer mix. Via MiXCR, TCRdb re-called the 5' RACE reads, giving one row per CDR3 protein. Of 1.5 million to 2 million distinct CDR3 sequences listed, roughly 28% are singletons. The sample is drawn from a study of blood T cells in healthy people across ages. Study outcomes and limitations: Higher diversity and more naive CD4+ cells were features of long-lived donors, compared to aged donors. Observed TCR beta diversity per million T cells went down as age went up. This fall followed a roughly linear course with age.

Trimming removed 8 bases from V and 1 base from J, with 20 bases in between. Germline V gene sequence: CDR1 LGHNA, CDR2 YSLEER. This CDR3 has 16 amino acids. The rearrangement links TRBV4-3 to TRBJ1-2; possibly TRBD1 for D (6 bases). The source material was blood. The sequence was collected from a woman aged 25 to 39 in good health. CDR3 DNA: TGCGCCAGCCAGCCCGGGGGGCAGCCTTTTAACTATGGCTACACCTTC. Translated, it gives CASQPGGQPFNYGYTF.